This T cell receptor beta chain originates from a study of T cells in Graves' hyperthyroidism and ophthalmopathy (dated by TCRdb to between 2018 and 2020). Some background on the complete study: Peripheral blood samples were taken at initial diagnosis, before any treatment was given. To identify distinguishing TCR V-J signatures, a discovery cohort of around 100 patients was used, comprising some 45 with Graves' ophthalmopathy and approximately 58 with stable Graves' hyperthyroidism. Prospective prediction of ophthalmopathy was tested in an independent validation cohort consisting of fewer than 20 hyperthyroidism patients and approximately 16 patients who later progressed to ophthalmopathy. The approximately 90 discovery patients were divided at random into training and test sets in a 7:3 ratio. In addition, the study compared T-cell repertoires in thyroid tissue and in blood from six Graves' hyperthyroidism patients. After blood sampling, hyperthyroidism patients were treated with methimazole at a starting dose of 30 mg daily, and ophthalmopathy patients were treated with high-dose intravenous methylprednisolone. According to the paper, TCR Vbeta CDR3 sequencing was carried out on 135 peripheral blood samples, which came from 40 to 45 ophthalmopathy, 75 to 80 hyperthyroidism and some 17 progressor patients.

Amplification of TCR beta CDR3 regions was carried out from RNA transcripts. A first-round RT-PCR of the TCR CDR3 used the HTBI primer set with the Qiagen OneStep RT-PCR kit. Libraries were constructed in a second round of multiplex PCR, after which size selection and purification were carried out. Paired-end sequencing of the libraries was performed with 100 bp reads on an Illumina HiSeq2000. In the source study's methods: SOAPnuke was used to process the raw data, removing reads that contained adapters or uncalled bases, had a mean Phred below 15, or lacked an exact match to the constant primer or identifier. High-quality paired reads were merged with COPE v1.2.5, and unique nucleotide sequences were defined as clonotypes. MiTCR v1.1 was used to align the clonotypes against IMGT TRBV, TRBD and TRBJ reference segments. Only V-J combinations with frequency above 0.0001, covering roughly 99% of repertoires, were analysed. A TCS score was defined as the ratio between F50 (clonal expansion) and ExV (chaos), using BLOSUM62-based TCRdist between CDR3 peptides within each V-J. Welch's t-statistics and random forest reduced several hundred V-J features to roughly 13, which were used in a naive Bayes classifier (R e1071). The public reads were reprocessed in TCRdb via fastp at Q25 and MiXCR, keeping in-frame beta chains. Each entry merges the rows of one CDR3 protein and shows their most common DNA and genes. These V and J calls originate from TCRdb's pipeline instead of the authors' own analysis. The sample data list roughly 290,000 distinct CDR3 sequences, and about an eighth of these were observed just once. The ten biggest clones cover 7.8% of the sample.

Hyperthyroidism patients were newly diagnosed, had a disease duration of under 2 months, and were aged 18 to 65 years. Exclusion was applied to patients with uncontrolled infections, other autoimmune diseases, pregnancy or lactation. Diagnoses were based on clinical symptoms, serum thyroxine and TRAb, thyroid ultrasound and orbital computed tomography. Blood from progressor patients was drawn when they were first diagnosed with hyperthyroidism, before any ophthalmopathy symptoms appeared. PBMCs were separated from 10 ml of fresh peripheral blood using Ficoll-Paque density gradient centrifugation. Progressor patients were initially diagnosed with Graves' hyperthyroidism and developed ophthalmopathy during follow-up. Total RNA was extracted with Trizol reagent, and quality was checked on an Agilent 2100 Bioanalyzer. This clonotype was seen repeatedly, ten times or more. It lacks a known antigen. Base-call qualities are not available, and no considerably larger clone is one nucleotide away.

Study-wide findings and limitations: Most expanded thyroid clonotypes (frequency above 0.001) were also detected in blood, suggesting blood repertoires may reflect thyroid immune responses. During validation, the model predicted progression to ophthalmopathy a median of about 6.3 months ahead of onset, with 60% to 71% sensitivity and around 73% specificity. Sample size was not statistically predetermined, and investigators were not blinded to group allocation. Ophthalmopathy was separated from stable hyperthyroidism by a 13 V-J signature model, with around 88% sensitivity and approximately 81% specificity obtained in cross-validation and 80%/75% obtained in testing.

The CDR3 contains 14 residues, cysteine and phenylalanine counted. Just the 42-base CDR3 DNA is kept, in frame starting at base 1. Germline trimming amounts to 3 bases on V and 7 bases on J, with 7 as the count of junction bases outside the gene matches. CDR1 MNHEY and CDR2 SMNVEV were looked up in the germline V gene (reference sequence). The chain links TRBV27 with TRBJ2-7, with 9 bases matching TRBD1. Sequencing was done on a sample of blood. The clonotype comes from a woman aged 30 to 39 with Graves' hyperthyroidism that later progressed to Graves' ophthalmopathy. DNA sequence: TGTGCCAGCAGTTTGGGCACAGGGGGCAATGAGCAGTACTTC. Translated, this is CASSLGTGGNEQYF.